What follows are 32 T cell receptor beta chains derived from one specimen sequenced in a study of blood T cell repertoires in COVID-19. Profiled with immunoSEQ multiplex PCR; TCRdb holds only in-frame clones, not every one. The data contain about 180,000 clones, about 81% of them singletons. The sequencing input was peripheral blood. These receptors all come from a woman of 80 years or more with COVID-19, enrolled during active disease.

This clone appeared once. CDR3 in amino acids: CASSLGYSSYNEQFF. CDR3 in DNA: TGTGCCAGCAGCTTAGGCTACAGCTCCTACAATGAGCAGTTCTTC. The chain carries TRBV11-2 and TRBJ2-1; D gene uncertain. CDR3 length equals 15 residues. Per the germline V gene, CDR1 is SGHAT and CDR2 is FQNNGV. Trimming shortened V by 1 base and J by 0 bases, and 7 bases separated the two germline ends.

The rearrangement links TRBV27 to TRBJ1-1; TRBD1 is a possible D gene (5 bases). Germline V gene sequence: CDR1 MNHEY, CDR2 SMNVEV (reference sequence). The V gene lost 6 bases and the J gene lost 6 bases, with 17 bases spanning the gap. The CDR3 has 14 residues. CDR3 protein: CASRFLRGGAEAFF. CDR3 sequence (DNA): TGTGCCAGCAGATTCCTCCGGGGGGGTGCTGAAGCTTTCTTT.

The chain combines TRBV5-4 with TRBJ2-3, with a weak D call TRBD1 (5 bases). This CDR3 has 14 amino acids. Germline V gives CDR1 SGHNT, CDR2 YYREEE (reference sequence). Trimming cost V 2 bases and J 2 bases, with 9 bases left between them. The CDR3 here is CASSLDSATDTQYF. DNA of the CDR3: TGTGCCAGCAGCTTAGACAGTGCCACAGATACGCAGTATTTT.

This clone is a singleton in its sample. V usage is TRBV6-5 and J usage is TRBJ2-2; TRBD2 is a possible D gene (6 bases). The germline CDR1 and CDR2 sequences are MNHEY and SVGAGI. V was cut by 6 bases and J by 0 bases, with 11 bases left in between. There are 15 residues in the CDR3. This CDR3 reads CASSPGLTNTGELFF. The CDR3 nucleotides read TGTGCCAGCAGCCCGGGACTTACGAACACCGGGGAGCTGTTTTTT.

V usage is TRBV19 and J usage is TRBJ2-1, with TRBD2 as a possible D gene (5 bases). The germline V gene has CDR1 LNHDA and CDR2 SQIVND (reference sequence). This CDR3 region has 14 residues. The V end was cut by 3 bases, the J end by 4 bases, with 10 bases between. The CDR3 is CASSMRAEYNEQFF. In DNA form, the CDR3 reads TGTGCCAGTAGTATGAGGGCCGAATACAATGAGCAGTTCTTC.

This chain uses TRBV29-1 with TRBJ1-2, with D uncertain. The ends were cut back, 4 bases at V and 5 bases at J, with 11 bases in the middle. Germline CDR1 reads SQVTM; CDR2 reads ANQGSEA. The CDR3 covers 12 residues. CDR3 loop: CSVAKSVYGYTF. The CDR3 coding sequence is TGCAGCGTTGCGAAGTCGGTTTATGGCTACACCTTC.

The genes are TRBV30 and TRBJ1-1; 10 bases match TRBD1. The CDR3 extends over 14 amino acids. With 2 bases clipped from V and 3 bases from J, the junction kept 3 bases outside the gene matches. Germline V gene sequence: CDR1 GTSNPN, CDR2 SVGIG (reference sequence). CDR3 amino acids: CAWSSGQGYTEAFF. In DNA, the CDR3 is TGTGCCTGGAGTTCGGGACAGGGGTACACTGAAGCTTTCTTT.

This chain connects TRBV2 to TRBJ1-1; D gene ambiguous. The CDR3 totals 12 residues. Germline assignment: CDR1 SNHLY and CDR2 FYNNEI. V gave up 6 bases and J gave up 1 base, with 6 bases separating them. CDR3 DNA: TGTGCCAGCAGCCCCCAGAACACTGAAGCTTTCTTT. Translation gives CASSPQNTEAFF.

Only one count was recorded for this clone. V gene TRBV19 combines with J gene TRBJ2-5; D perhaps matches TRBD2 (6 bases). The CDR3 covers 12 residues. Deletions cut 6 bases from V and 5 bases from J, with 10 bases between. Germline lookup yields CDR1 LNHDA and CDR2 SQIVND (reference sequence). The CDR3 sequence is CASSQSGETQYF. In DNA, the CDR3 is TGTGCCAGTAGCCAAAGCGGGGAGACCCAGTACTTC. The whole variable domain, filled in from reference TRBV19 and TRBJ2-5, reads DGGITQSPKYLFRKEGQNVTLSCEQNLNHDAMYWYRQDPGQGLRLIYYSQIVNDFQKGDIAEGYSVSREKKESFPLTVTSAQKNPTAFYLCASSQSGETQYFGPGTRLLVL.

By share, this clone ranks as medium-sized (0.01 to 0.1%). This chain uses TRBV4-2 with TRBJ2-7; possibly TRBD2 for D (5 bases). Germline CDR1 reads LGHNA; CDR2 reads YNFKEQ. V was trimmed by 0 bases and J by 6 bases, leaving 15 bases between them. This CDR3 spans 15 amino acids. CDR3 bases: TGTGCCAGCAGCCAAGATTTTGCTAGCTTCCTCGAGCAGTACTTC. Amino acids: CASSQDFASFLEQYF.

The rearrangement links TRBV2 to TRBJ2-5, with D tentatively TRBD1 (6 bases). CDR3 size: 14 residues. Germline CDR1 reads SNHLY; CDR2 reads FYNNEI. V was trimmed by 6 bases and J by 7 bases, leaving 18 bases between them. The CDR3 nucleotides are TGTGCCAGCAGCGCCGGACAGTCACGGGGGACCCAGTACTTC. This codes for CASSAGQSRGTQYF.

This chain links TRBV29-1 with TRBJ1-3, with unresolved D. CDR1 is SQVTM and CDR2 is ANQGSEA in the germline V gene. V shed 0 bases and J shed 9 bases, with 9 bases lying between them. The CDR3 has 12 amino acids. The CDR3 sequence: CSVEDPRGTIYF. The CDR3 DNA reads as TGCAGCGTTGAAGACCCTCGGGGCACCATATATTTT.

V gene TRBV6-2 or TRBV6-3 combines with J gene TRBJ1-6; perhaps TRBD1 as D (6 bases). Looked up from germline, CDR1 is MNHEY and CDR2 is SVGEGT. Between the trimmed V and J ends, which lost 2 bases and 6 bases, there was a span of 11 bases. This CDR3 region has 15 residues. Here the CDR3 reads CASSYLGQGNSPLHF. DNA of the CDR3: TGTGCCAGCAGTTACCTGGGACAAGGTAATTCACCCCTCCACTTT.

The genes are TRBV5-4 and TRBJ2-5; TRBD2 aligns across 8 bases. The CDR3 is 18 amino acids. The junction had 11 bases not matched to a gene; V was cut back by 0 bases and J by 1 base. The germline CDR1 and CDR2 sequences are SGHNT and YYREEE (reference sequence). The chain's CDR3 is CASSLEGFRGGLQETQYF. The CDR3 DNA reads as TGTGCCAGCAGCTTGGAAGGGTTCCGGGGGGGGCTCCAAGAGACCCAGTACTTC. The whole variable domain, remainder taken from reference TRBV5-4 and TRBJ2-5, is ETGVTQSPTHLIKTRGQQVTLRCSSQSGHNTVSWYQQALGQGPQFIFQYYREEENGRGNFPPRFSGLQFPNYSSELNVNALELDDSALYLCASSLEGFRGGLQETQYFGPGTRLLVL.

This chain joins TRBV16 and TRBJ1-5, with a weak D call TRBD1 (5 bases). Per the germline V gene, CDR1 is KGHSY and CDR2 is FQNENV. V was cut by 2 bases and J by 9 bases, with 14 bases left in between. There are 14 residues in the CDR3. For the CDR3, the DNA is TGTGCCAGCAGCCAACGACAGTCCTCCTGGCCCCAGCATTTT. It codes for CASSQRQSSWPQHF.

CDR3 coding DNA: TGTGCCAGCAGTTCTCAGGCGAGACTAGCGATGGTCAACGAGCAGTTCTTC. As protein: CASSSQARLAMVNEQFF. This chain links TRBV7-8 with TRBJ2-1, with 8 bases that match TRBD2. The CDR3 loop spans 17 amino acids. Germline CDR1 and CDR2: SGHVS and FQNEAQ. V shed 6 bases and J 10 bases; nucleotides not matched to a gene: 20.

This clone showed up just once. The chain has TRBV15 and TRBJ2-5; no clear D. V lost 0 bases to trimming and J lost 8 bases, with 10 bases between them. The CDR3 runs 13 residues. In germline, CDR1 is LNHNV, CDR2 YYDKDF (reference sequence). CDR3 in DNA: TGTGCCACCAGCAGAGATCGCCTGGGCACCCAGTACTTC. Translation: CATSRDRLGTQYF.

The genes are TRBV5-6 and TRBJ2-7; D not resolved. The V and J ends lost 4 bases and 3 bases respectively, with 5 bases between them. CDR3 length: 11 amino acids. Germline lookup yields CDR1 SGHDT and CDR2 YYEEEE. In DNA, the CDR3 is TGTGCCAGCAGCATAAACTACGAGCAGTACTTC. Residues: CASSINYEQYF.

The rearrangement joins TRBV19 to TRBJ2-1, with D possibly being TRBD1 (6 bases). From germline, CDR1 is LNHDA and CDR2 SQIVND (reference sequence). The CDR3 sequence is 14 residues long. The V end lost 4 bases, the J end lost 4 bases, and 11 bases lay between the germline ends. The CDR3 sequence is CASSRGTQYNEQFF. DNA for the CDR3: TGTGCCAGTAGTAGGGGGACACAGTACAATGAGCAGTTCTTC. Drawing the rest from reference TRBV19 and TRBJ2-1, the complete variable domain is DGGITQSPKYLFRKEGQNVTLSCEQNLNHDAMYWYRQDPGQGLRLIYYSQIVNDFQKGDIAEGYSVSREKKESFPLTVTSAQKNPTAFYLCASSRGTQYNEQFFGPGTRLTVL.

This clone has more than one count but fewer than ten. J is TRBJ2-7 and V is TRBV18; a weak D match, TRBD2 (6 bases). Germline assignment: CDR1 KGHSH and CDR2 LQKENI. Trimming took 6 bases from V and 2 from J, leaving 14 bases between them. The CDR3 contains 14 residues. The CDR3 coding sequence is TGTGCCAGCTCTCCGGACTACCCTCCCTACGAGCAGTACTTC. As protein: CASSPDYPPYEQYF.

V usage is TRBV5-1 and J usage is TRBJ2-3; TRBD2 aligns across 11 bases. The CDR3 extends over 14 amino acids. Germline-derived CDR1 and CDR2 are SGHRS and YFSETQ. After removal of 5 bases from V and 6 bases from J, the junction contained 5 bases not matched to a gene. The DNA for the CDR3 is TGCGCCAGCAGTGATCCTAGCGGGAGGGATACGCAGTATTTT. Translation gives CASSDPSGRDTQYF.

The genes are TRBV14 and TRBJ2-7; a possible D gene is TRBD2 (6 bases). CDR3 length: 15 residues. The germline V gene encodes CDR1 SGHDN and CDR2 FVKESK. V lost 0 bases and J 0 bases, leaving 9 bases between the germline ends. The CDR3 nucleotides read TGTGCCAGCAGCCAAGACCGGGGGTCCTCCTACGAGCAGTACTTC. Its protein product is CASSQDRGSSYEQYF. The complete variable domain, with remaining parts taken from reference TRBV14 and TRBJ2-7, reads EAGVTQFPSHSVIEKGQTVTLRCDPISGHDNLYWYRRVMGKEIKFLLHFVKESKQDESGMPNNRFLAERTGGTYSTLKVQPAELEDSGVYFCASSQDRGSSYEQYFGPGTRLTVT.

The CDR3 DNA reads as TGCGCCAGCAGCTTGTGGGGGGACCCCTACGAGCAGTACTTC. Residues: CASSLWGDPYEQYF. This rearrangement joins TRBV5-1 to TRBJ2-7, with D possibly TRBD2 on 6 matching bases. Trimming removed 1 base at V and 2 bases at J, with 10 bases between. Germline V CDR1 and CDR2: SGHRS, YFSETQ. There are 14 residues in the CDR3.

The V and J genes are TRBV4-1 and TRBJ1-1; D is unclear. Germline CDR1 MGHRA, CDR2 YSYEKL. Trimming removed 4 bases from V and 11 bases from J, with 20 bases in between. This CDR3 is built from 14 residues. The CDR3 nucleotides read TGCGCCAGCAGCCCTCCCGGGCGGGGATGGGATGCTTTCTTT. Protein sequence: CASSPPGRGWDAFF.

V and J are TRBV28 and TRBJ1-5; TRBD1 might be the D (5 bases). The germline gives CDR1 MDHEN, CDR2 SYDVKM. The CDR3 runs 15 residues. Trimming took off 6 bases at V and 6 bases at J, with 18 bases between the two ends. CDR3 sequence: CASSPLGGQGQPQHF. DNA of the CDR3: TGTGCCAGCAGCCCCTTGGGGGGTCAAGGTCAGCCCCAGCATTTT.

This clone was observed once. CDR3 sequence reads: CASSFGVGGARREGYTF. CDR3 nucleotides: TGTGCCAGCAGCTTCGGCGTGGGGGGGGCCCGCAGAGAGGGCTACACCTTC. The chain joins TRBV5-4 to TRBJ1-2; TRBD1 is a possible D gene (6 bases). The V and J ends lost 2 bases and 8 bases respectively, with 25 bases between them. The CDR3 has 17 residues. The germline gives CDR1 SGHNT, CDR2 YYREEE (reference sequence).

This clone was counted between two and nine times. This chain links TRBV3-1 (or the pseudogene TRBV3-2) with TRBJ2-7; 11 nucleotides agree with TRBD2. The CDR3 runs to 15 residues. The ends lost 1 base at V and 6 bases at J; junction bases unmatched: 5. The germline gives CDR1 LGHDT, CDR2 YNNKEL (reference sequence). This CDR3 reads CASSQATGTSGEQYF. DNA for the CDR3: TGTGCCAGCAGCCAAGCAACCGGGACTAGCGGCGAGCAGTACTTC.

The V and J genes are TRBV13 and TRBJ2-5, with 11 bases lining up with TRBD1. Losses at the gene ends were 5 bases for V and 4 bases for J; bases not matched to a gene: 3. The CDR3 is 14 residues long. Germline CDR1 PRHDT, CDR2 FYEKMQ (reference sequence). Here the CDR3 reads CASSKGTGGETQYF. DNA of the CDR3: TGTGCCAGCAGCAAGGGGACAGGGGGAGAGACCCAGTACTTC.

This chain connects TRBV27 to TRBJ2-1, with D maybe TRBD2 (5 bases). Germline values: CDR1 MNHEY, CDR2 SMNVEV (reference sequence). The length of the CDR3 is 13 residues. The ends were cut back, 4 bases at V and 2 bases at J, with 6 bases in the middle. The CDR3 DNA is TGTGCCAGCAGTTCGGGGACCTACAATGAGCAGTTCTTC. It is translated as CASSSGTYNEQFF.

This clone was seen only once. The chain recombines TRBV4-1 with TRBJ2-5; D might be TRBD1 (7 bases). The CDR3 is made up of 15 amino acids. Germline V gene data show CDR1 as MGHRA and CDR2 as YSYEKL. With 1 base removed from V and 4 bases from J, the gap between germline ends came to 13 bases. The CDR3 reads CASSQGQGGPETQYF. In nucleotides, the CDR3 is TGCGCCAGCAGCCAAGGCCAGGGGGGTCCAGAGACCCAGTACTTC.

The rearrangement joins TRBV7-8 to TRBJ2-7, with 7 bases that match TRBD1. Germline trimming cut 1 base from V and 1 base from J; bases unmatched to any gene: 4. Germline V gene lookup returns CDR1 SGHVS and CDR2 FQNEAQ. This CDR3 is 15 amino acids long. The CDR3 DNA is TGTGCCAGCAGCTTAGGCAGGGGGACATCCTACGAGCAGTACTTC. Its protein is CASSLGRGTSYEQYF.

The rearrangement links TRBV9 to TRBJ2-1; 9 bases are a match to TRBD2. This CDR3 comprises 16 residues. J was trimmed by 3 bases and V by 3 bases; bases with no gene match: 7. Germline-derived CDR1 and CDR2 are SGDLS and YYNGEE. Here the CDR3 reads CASSEAGLALYNEQFF. CDR3 sequence (DNA): TGTGCCAGCAGCGAGGCGGGACTAGCCCTCTACAATGAGCAGTTCTTC.